These 8 T cell receptor beta chains were all obtained from the same sample, sequenced in a study of graft-versus-host responses after intestinal transplantation. Their antigen targets remain unknown. TCRdb keeps only in-frame clones here, not all; method: immunoSEQ multiplex PCR. The table has approximately 54,000 clones, less than 85% seen once; the top ten hold about 0.42%. This specimen consisted of unstimulated CD4+ T cells sorted from spleen or lymph node cells, obtained before transplant. The receptors stem from a human donor who was the organ donor for an intestinal transplant.

The table lists this clone with a few counts. The chain employs TRBV6-1 and TRBJ1-5, with 8 bases lining up with TRBD1. V shed 4 bases, J shed 7 bases, and the junction held 15 bases outside the gene matches. The CDR3 consists of 17 residues. Looked up from germline, CDR1 is MNHNS and CDR2 is SASEGT. This CDR3 is CASSAARDRGLGQPQHF. CDR3 DNA sequence: TGTGCCAGCAGTGCTGCTCGAGACAGGGGTTTGGGACAGCCCCAGCATTTT.

The sample holds one count of this clone. V is TRBV7-6 and J is TRBJ2-1, with 11 bases matching TRBD2. The V gene's germline CDR1 is SGHVS and CDR2 FNYEAQ. The CDR3 spans 16 residues. V shed 1 base and J 2 bases; nucleotides not matched to a gene: 1. The DNA of the CDR3 is TGTGCCAGCAGCTTAGAGGGACTAGCGGCCTACAATGAGCAGTTCTTC. Its protein product is CASSLEGLAAYNEQFF.

The V call is TRBV4-1, the J call TRBJ2-1; possible D gene TRBD2, 5 bases. Germline CDR1 is MGHRA and CDR2 is YSYEKL. CDR3 length equals 14 residues. The ends were cut back, 1 base at V and 9 bases at J, with 13 bases in the middle. DNA for the CDR3: TGCGCCAGCAGCCAAGTAGTCTCTGGGAGTGAGCAGTTCTTC. Its translation: CASSQVVSGSEQFF.

The V gene is TRBV7-8, the J gene TRBJ1-3; D is undetermined. CDR3 length: 16 amino acids. CDR1 and CDR2 from the germline V gene are SGHVS and FQNEAQ. Trimming shortened V by 1 base and J by 0 bases, and 10 bases separated the two germline ends. This CDR3 is CASSLGTKSSGNTIYF. The CDR3 region has the DNA TGTGCCAGCAGCTTAGGAACAAAGAGCTCTGGAAACACCATATATTTT.

This chain links TRBV18 with TRBJ2-1; 7 bases line up with TRBD2. This CDR3 contains 15 residues. V shed 2 bases, J shed 3 bases, and the junction held 4 bases outside the gene matches. Germline CDR1 reads KGHSH; CDR2 reads LQKENI. CDR3 loop: CASSPTGTIYNEQFF. The CDR3 DNA reads as TGTGCCAGCTCACCAACCGGGACTATCTACAATGAGCAGTTCTTC.

The rearrangement joins TRBV18 to TRBJ2-3; D gene unclear. V lost 2 bases and J 2 bases, leaving 8 bases between the germline ends. Germline CDR1 reads KGHSH; CDR2 reads LQKENI. This CDR3 is 14 amino acids long. DNA of the CDR3: TGTGCCAGCTCACCAAGCCAGCACACAGATACGCAGTATTTT. This translates into CASSPSQHTDTQYF.

This clone occurred a few times. The rearrangement joins TRBV5-1 to TRBJ2-7, with D unclear. Germline CDR1 reads SGHRS; CDR2 reads YFSETQ. CDR3 length: 11 amino acids. The germline V and J ends were trimmed by 3 bases and 2 bases, with 3 bases remaining between them. In DNA, the CDR3 is TGCGCCAGCAGCTCTGCCTACGAGCAGTACTTC. The encoded protein is CASSSAYEQYF.

This clone was counted only a few times. The rearrangement joins TRBV6-5 to TRBJ1-6, with D possibly being TRBD1 (5 bases). The CDR3 covers 14 residues. Germline CDR1 reads MNHEY; CDR2 reads SVGAGI. V lost 6 bases, J lost 7 bases, and 13 bases lay in between. CDR3 amino acids: CASRRDRRNSPLHF. The CDR3 DNA reads TGTGCCAGCAGACGGGACCGACGGAATTCACCCCTCCACTTT.